This TCR beta chain stems from a study of blood T cell repertoires in COVID-19. The V segment lost 4 bases and the J segment 6 bases; nucleotides outside the gene matches: 3. Looked up from germline, CDR1 is PRHDT and CDR2 is FYEKMQ (reference sequence). This CDR3 spans 13 amino acids. Produced via immunoSEQ multiplex PCR; TCRdb's table is partial and in-frame only. The repertoire holds about 140,000 clones, 84% seen once, with less than 4% in the top ten. Material for sequencing was PBMCs or T cells enriched from blood (not recorded which). The origin of this receptor is a woman between 50 and 59 years old with acute COVID-19. The chain joins TRBV13 to TRBJ1-2; 9 nucleotides agree with TRBD1. CDR3 bases: TGTGCCAGCAGCTCTCGGACAGGGGATGGCTACACCTTC. It encodes CASSSRTGDGYTF.